One and the same sample provided the 25 T cell receptor beta chains below, sequenced in a study of blood T cell repertoires in COVID-19. The assay was immunoSEQ multiplex PCR, and TCRdb's table has in-frame clones only and misses some. Of about 130,000 clones listed, about 80% were seen once; the top ten hold approximately 12%. Sequencing used peripheral blood. The receptors originated from a man between 60 and 75 years old with acute or convalescent COVID-19.

The chain recombines TRBV11-2 with TRBJ2-2; D possibly corresponds to TRBD1 (7 bases). The CDR3 is 16 amino acids. The V gene lost 4 bases and the J gene lost 5 bases, with 17 bases spanning the gap. Per germline, CDR1 SGHAT and CDR2 FQNNGV. The CDR3 spells CASSSRQGGVTGELFF. CDR3 DNA sequence: TGTGCCAGCAGCTCAAGACAGGGCGGGGTGACCGGGGAGCTGTTTTTT.

J is TRBJ1-2 and V is TRBV7-3, with TRBD1 matching over 10 bases. CDR1 and CDR2 (germline): SGHTA, FQGTGA. J was trimmed by 8 bases and V by 3 bases; bases with no gene match: 3. The CDR3 runs to 13 residues. The CDR3 coding sequence is TGTGCCAGCAGCTTCGGACAGGGGGGAGGCTACACCTTC. Translation gives CASSFGQGGGYTF. The whole variable domain, remainder taken from reference TRBV7-3 and TRBJ1-2, is GAGVSQTPSNKVTEKGKYVELRCDPISGHTALYWYRQSLGQGPEFLIYFQGTGAADDSGLPNDRFFAVRPEGSVSTLKIQRTERGDSAVYLCASSFGQGGGYTFGSGTRLTVV.

This rearrangement joins TRBV24-1 to TRBJ2-3; TRBD1 matches 12 bases. The V gene's germline CDR1 is KGHDR and CDR2 SFDVKD. The V gene end was trimmed by 6 bases and the J gene end by 4 bases; junction bases not matched to a gene: 4. This CDR3 region has 15 residues. In nucleotides, the CDR3 is TGTGCCACCAGTCGGGACAGGGGGCCATCAGATACGCAGTATTTT. It codes for CATSRDRGPSDTQYF.

This rearrangement joins TRBV28 to TRBJ1-3; no clear D gene. Germline assignment: CDR1 MDHEN and CDR2 SYDVKM. This CDR3 contains 13 residues. Trimming took off 7 bases at V and 0 bases at J, with 7 bases between the two ends. Written as DNA, the CDR3 is TGTGCCAGCACAGCGAGCTCTGGAAACACCATATATTTT. It encodes CASTASSGNTIYF.

This clone has more than one count but fewer than ten. The rearrangement uses TRBV7-6 and TRBJ2-2; 11 bases fit TRBD2. The germline V gene has CDR1 SGHVS and CDR2 FNYEAQ. The J segment lost 6 bases and the V segment lost 7 bases, leaving 10 bases of the junction unmatched. The CDR3 consists of 16 residues. CDR3 residues: CASNPSGTSGSGELFF. Here the CDR3 DNA reads TGTGCCAGCAACCCATCCGGGACTAGCGGTTCCGGGGAGCTGTTTTTT.

This rearrangement joins TRBV7-9 to TRBJ2-2, with D maybe TRBD2 (6 bases). The CDR3 is 14 residues long. V shed 1 base and J shed 6 bases, with 9 bases lying between them. Germline V gene data show CDR1 as SEHNR and CDR2 as FQNEAQ (reference sequence). CDR3 sequence (DNA): TGTGCCAGCAGCTTAGGGGGGGTCTCCGGGGAGCTGTTTTTT. It yields the protein CASSLGGVSGELFF.

V gene TRBV6-5 combines with J gene TRBJ2-7; 10 bases are a match to TRBD1. The CDR3 is made up of 14 amino acids. V trimming: 6 bases; J trimming: 5 bases; junction bases outside the gene matches: 7. The germline V gene has CDR1 MNHEY and CDR2 SVGAGI. CDR3 DNA sequence: TGTGCCAGCAGGCACGACAGGGGGCTAAACGAGCAGTACTTC. It yields the protein CASRHDRGLNEQYF.

This clone occurred a few times. V gene TRBV7-9 combines with J gene TRBJ1-5, with 9 bases lining up with TRBD1. V was clipped by 3 bases and J by 4 bases; unmatched bases: 7. Germline V CDR1 and CDR2: SEHNR, FQNEAQ (reference sequence). This CDR3 spans 16 amino acids. The CDR3, as DNA: TGTGCCAGCAGCTTTACAGGGGGCGGCCGGAATCAGCCCCAGCATTTT. Its translation: CASSFTGGGRNQPQHF.

The rearrangement links TRBV7-2 to TRBJ2-5; TRBD2 matches 9 bases. V was clipped by 5 bases and J by 6 bases; unmatched bases: 16. The CDR3 has 17 residues. Germline V lookup: CDR1 SGHTA, CDR2 FQGNSA. In nucleotides, the CDR3 is TGTGCCAGCAGCCGGGGACGAGGCCTAGCGGGACGGCAGACCCAGTACTTC. Translating it yields CASSRGRGLAGRQTQYF.

This chain connects TRBV20-1 to TRBJ2-7, with TRBD1 identical over 7 bases. Germline V gives CDR1 DFQATT, CDR2 SNEGSKA (reference sequence). This CDR3 is 14 amino acids long. V dropped 3 bases and J dropped 3; count of bases not matched to a gene: 8. In DNA form, the CDR3 reads TGCAGTGCTAGTCGAGGCCAGGGGGTCTACGAGCAGTACTTC. Translation gives CSASRGQGVYEQYF.

A note on this clone: The same CDR3 can be traced to other DNA sequences in this sample. This chain joins TRBV2 and TRBJ1-1; 7 bases match TRBD1. Germline V gene data show CDR1 as SNHLY and CDR2 as FYNNEI. The CDR3 is 13 amino acids. The V segment lost 8 bases and the J segment 5 bases; nucleotides outside the gene matches: 8. CDR3 in DNA: TGTGCCAGCTCCGGACAGGTAGGGACTGAAGCTTTCTTT. Residues: CASSGQVGTEAFF.

The chain employs TRBV2 and TRBJ2-3; tentative D call: TRBD2 (5 bases). The CDR3 runs 13 residues. V was shortened by 7 bases and J by 5 bases, with 13 bases between the two germline ends. Germline V gene lookup returns CDR1 SNHLY and CDR2 FYNNEI. The CDR3 here is CASTLEGIDTQYF. The DNA for the CDR3 is TGTGCCAGCACCCTAGAGGGAATAGATACGCAGTATTTT.

V is TRBV6-6 and J is TRBJ1-6; no clear D gene. The CDR3 is 17 residues long. Germline V gene data show CDR1 as MNHNY and CDR2 as SVGAGI (reference sequence). V lost 5 bases, J lost 0 bases, and 14 bases lay in between. The CDR3 DNA is TGTGCCAGCAGTCGCAATCCTAGCTTCTCCTATAATTCACCCCTCCACTTT. Translation gives CASSRNPSFSYNSPLHF.

This chain connects TRBV2 to TRBJ2-3; TRBD1 might be the D (5 bases). The CDR3 extends over 14 amino acids. The germline gives CDR1 SNHLY, CDR2 FYNNEI. The germline V and J ends were trimmed by 3 bases and 7 bases, with 14 bases remaining between them. The CDR3 region is CASSDLDSTNTQYF. For the CDR3, the DNA is TGTGCCAGCAGTGATCTAGACAGTACCAATACGCAGTATTTT.

The chain couples TRBV3-1 (or the pseudogene TRBV3-2) to TRBJ2-7, with TRBD2 identical over 7 bases. Trimming cost V 2 bases and J 2 bases; bases outside gene matches: 6. The germline gives CDR1 LGHDT, CDR2 YNNKEL (reference sequence). The CDR3 length is 15 residues. CDR3 protein: CASSQLAAPAYEQYF. In DNA, the CDR3 is TGTGCCAGCAGCCAACTAGCGGCCCCCGCCTACGAGCAGTACTTC.

Here the CDR3 DNA reads TGTGCCAGCAGCCCTGGACTAGCGGGAGGGAAGGAGACCCAGTACTTC. Translating gives CASSPGLAGGKETQYF. The chain is built from TRBV2 and TRBJ2-5, with 15 bases that match TRBD2. CDR3 length: 16 residues. The V gene end was trimmed by 6 bases and the J gene end by 5 bases; junction bases not matched to a gene: 7. Germline V gene sequence: CDR1 SNHLY, CDR2 FYNNEI.

V usage is TRBV11-2 and J usage is TRBJ2-3, with a possible D match to TRBD2 (6 bases). Germline CDR1 is SGHAT and CDR2 is FQNNGV. This CDR3 region has 13 residues. Trimming took 5 bases from V and 8 from J, leaving 14 bases between them. Here the CDR3 reads CASSDSRRGTQYF. The CDR3 nucleotides read TGTGCCAGCAGCGACTCTAGGAGGGGTACGCAGTATTTT. The full variable domain, its missing parts supplied by reference TRBV11-2 and TRBJ2-3, is EAGVAQSPRYKIIEKRQSVAFWCNPISGHATLYWYQQILGQGPKLLIQFQNNGVVDDSQLPKDRFSAERLKGVDSTLKIQPAKLEDSAVYLCASSDSRRGTQYFGPGTRLTVL.

This clone was picked up a small number of times. The chain couples TRBV29-1 to TRBJ2-1, with 9 bases matching TRBD2. V dropped 3 bases and J dropped 4; count of bases not matched to a gene: 4. CDR3 length: 14 amino acids. CDR1 SQVTM and CDR2 ANQGSEA come from the germline V gene. CDR3 sequence: CSVDKTSGYNEQFF. The CDR3, as DNA: TGCAGCGTTGACAAAACTAGCGGGTACAATGAGCAGTTCTTC.

This clone came up a few times. The chain employs TRBV29-1 and TRBJ2-1; TRBD2 aligns across 7 bases. The V gene's germline CDR1 is SQVTM and CDR2 ANQGSEA. Trimming at V came to 7 bases and at J to 7 bases, leaving 10 bases not matched to a gene. The CDR3 spans 13 residues. CDR3 DNA sequence: TGCAGCGCCCTGAGGCTAGCGGAGAATGAGCAGTTCTTC. Protein: CSALRLAENEQFF.

V usage is TRBV28 and J usage is TRBJ1-3, with a tentative D call TRBD1 (5 bases). The V gene's germline CDR1 is MDHEN and CDR2 SYDVKM. The CDR3 sequence is 14 residues long. The V end lost 8 bases, the J end lost 4 bases, and 15 bases lay between the germline ends. CDR3 sequence reads: CASESGAGGNTIYF. CDR3 nucleotides: TGTGCCAGCGAAAGCGGGGCGGGGGGAAACACCATATATTTT.

CDR3 amino acids: CASSPVGGTGGSEQYF. CDR3 DNA: TGTGCCAGCTCACCGGTTGGGGGGACAGGGGGCTCCGAGCAGTACTTC. The V gene is TRBV18, the J gene TRBJ2-7, with 12 bases fitting TRBD1. Germline V gene lookup returns CDR1 KGHSH and CDR2 LQKENI. The CDR3 loop spans 16 amino acids. The V segment lost 3 bases and the J segment 6 bases; nucleotides outside the gene matches: 9.

This chain uses TRBV4-1 with TRBJ2-3; 14 nucleotides align to TRBD2. CDR3 length equals 21 residues. Trimming removed 4 bases from V and 2 bases from J; junction bases left unmatched: 17. Germline V gene lookup returns CDR1 MGHRA and CDR2 YSYEKL. CDR3: CASSLPAGTSGRRLDTDTQYF. DNA for the CDR3: TGCGCCAGCAGCCTCCCAGCCGGGACTAGCGGGAGAAGGTTAGACACAGATACGCAGTATTTT.

The V and J genes are TRBV28 and TRBJ1-2, with 7 bases aligning to TRBD1. This CDR3 region has 12 residues. Unmatched junction bases numbered 3, after V lost 6 bases and J lost 5 bases. The germline CDR1 and CDR2 sequences are MDHEN and SYDVKM. The CDR3 region is CASRPGGYGYTF. CDR3 DNA: TGTGCCAGCAGGCCAGGGGGATATGGCTACACCTTC.

The CDR3 region has the DNA TGTGCCAGCAGCGGGATTAGGGCTAGCGGAGCCTACGAGCAGTACTTC. It is translated as CASSGIRASGAYEQYF. The chain recombines TRBV7-8 with TRBJ2-7; 7 bases map to TRBD2. J gave up 2 bases and V 5 bases, and 12 bases lay outside the gene matches. CDR3 length: 16 amino acids. The germline V gene has CDR1 SGHVS and CDR2 FQNEAQ.

This chain uses TRBV30 with TRBJ2-3, with 8 bases identical to TRBD2. CDR3 size: 17 residues. Germline-derived CDR1 and CDR2 are GTSNPN and SVGIG (reference sequence). J lost 6 bases, V lost 3 bases, and 17 bases had no gene match. The CDR3 nucleotides read TGTGCCTGGAGGTCGGGGGGGAGCGGGAGAGTGTCGGATACGCAGTATTTT. Amino acid sequence: CAWRSGGSGRVSDTQYF.